The rows below give T cell receptor beta chains drawn from one sample of a study of blood T cells in healthy people across ages. TCRdb fed the 5' RACE reads into MiXCR, producing one record per CDR3 protein. The sample has some 930,000 distinct CDR3 sequences; almost 30% are singletons. This sample also belongs to another study, concerning T cells of mothers and their children.

Sequencing was performed on blood. The receptor set was obtained from a woman aged 40 to 50 in good health. Both conserved end residues are part of each CDR3. Fields, in order: J gene, clone size, V gene, D gene, CDR3 DNA, CDR3 protein. A D gene is named only where the DNA matches it firmly. A row's size may be missing; if present it is once, few, many or a size class.

TRBJ2-5,few,TRBV7-8,NA,TGTGCCAGCAGACAAGACCGAGGCGCCCAAGAGACCCAGTACTTC,CASRQDRGAQETQYF
TRBJ2-6,few,TRBV5-1,NA,TGCGCCAGCGCAACCACACGCTCTGGGGCCAACGTCCTGACTTTC,CASATTRSGANVLTF
TRBJ1-5,NA,TRBV20-1,TRBD1,TGCAGTGCTAGAGGAACAGGGGGCTATCAGCCCCAGCATTTT,CSARGTGGYQPQHF
TRBJ2-7,few,TRBV7-2,NA,TGTGCCAGCAGCTTAGATCGCTACGGGCAGTACTTC,CASSLDRYGQYF
TRBJ1-5,NA,TRBV7-7,NA,TGTGCTAGCATCCTCGGGGCCAGGGCCTTTAAGCCCCAGCATTTT,CASILGARAFKPQHF
TRBJ2-7,NA,TRBV5-1,TRBD1,TGCGCCAGCAATACGGACAGGGGGAGGTACGAGCAGTACTTC,CASNTDRGRYEQYF
TRBJ2-2,NA,TRBV5-1,NA,TGCGCCAGCAGCCCTCTAACCGCGAACACCGGGGAGCTGTTTTTT,CASSPLTANTGELFF
TRBJ2-1,NA,TRBV15,TRBD2,TGTGCCACCAGTACCCTGCGGGGGAGCTCCTACAATGAGCAGTTCTTC,CATSTLRGSSYNEQFF
TRBJ2-7,NA,TRBV12-3/TRBV12-4,NA,TGTGCCAGCAGTTTAGATACCGGCAGAGACTACGAGCAGTACTTC,CASSLDTGRDYEQYF
TRBJ2-7,NA,TRBV13,NA,TGTGCCTGCAGCTCAGGGGCCGGAAACGAGCAGTACTTC,CACSSGAGNEQYF
TRBJ2-3,NA,TRBV7-2,TRBD2,TGTGCCAGCAGCTTAAGCGGGGGGGCGTGGACAGATACGCAGTATTTT,CASSLSGGAWTDTQYF
TRBJ1-5,many,TRBV4-3,NA,TGCGCCAGCAGCCAGAGAGTAGGGGACACAAATCAGCCCCAGCATTTT,CASSQRVGDTNQPQHF